A single sample is the source of the 16 T cell receptor beta chains below, sequenced in a study of identical twins listed by TCRdb under 2016. The library was built by means of 5' RACE. The sequencer was an Illumina HiSeq 2000. TCRdb reanalyzed the raw reads on its own, using fastp at Q25 for trimming and MiXCR for clone calling, and kept in-frame beta chains. For every CDR3 protein sequence, its rows merge into one entry that carries the most common genes and DNA. Across this sample there are nearly 900,000 distinct CDR3 sequences, with about 12% seen only once. The ten largest clones take up 1.5% to 2% of the sample. A further study also used this sample, focusing on yellow fever vaccine responses in identical twins.

Sequences were obtained from PBMCs. The source of these receptors is a woman younger than 35 in good health.

Only a few counts were recorded for this clonotype. This chain uses TRBV21-1 with TRBJ1-1; the D call TRBD1 from the table was never checked on the DNA. TRBV21-1 is noted as a pseudogene. This CDR3 has 20 amino acids. The CDR3 region has the DNA TGTGCCAGCAGCAAAGCGAAAAATCGGAAGATGACAGTGGCTGGGACTGAAGCTTTCTTT. Its translation is CASSKAKNRKMTVAGTEAFF.

The CDR3: CASGDDGNWETQYF. CDR3 DNA sequence: TGTGCTAGTGGAGATGACGGGAACTGGGAGACCCAGTACTTC. The chain combines TRBV12-5 with TRBJ2-5, with a weak D call TRBD2 (5 bases). Germline V CDR1 and CDR2: LGHNT, FRNRAP. V was cut by 6 bases and J by 5 bases, with 16 bases left in between. This CDR3 is built from 14 residues.

This chain joins TRBV12-3 or TRBV12-4 and TRBJ2-1; the D is unclear. This CDR3 contains 14 residues. V lost 4 bases and J lost 6, with 13 bases in between. The CDR3: CASSYGRLLNEQFF. In nucleotides, the CDR3 is TGTGCCAGCAGTTACGGAAGACTTCTCAATGAGCAGTTCTTC.

V usage is TRBV12-3 or TRBV12-4 and J usage is TRBJ2-3; D gene unclear. Deletions cut 3 bases from V and 3 bases from J, with 7 bases between. The CDR3 has 13 residues. In DNA form, the CDR3 reads TGTGCCAGCAGTTTCCTCAGAACAGATACGCAGTATTTT. This sequence encodes CASSFLRTDTQYF.

The genes are TRBV5-1 and TRBJ1-1; D remains ambiguous. The germline V gene encodes CDR1 SGHRS and CDR2 YFSETQ. The ends were cut back, 6 bases at V and 4 bases at J, with 10 bases in the middle. The CDR3 contains 12 residues. This chain's CDR3 is CASTQEGTEAFF. The CDR3 nucleotides read TGCGCCAGCACCCAGGAAGGCACTGAAGCTTTCTTT.

This clonotype was observed a handful of times. The genes are TRBV20-1 and TRBJ1-5; D might be TRBD1 (5 bases). V lost 6 bases to trimming and J lost 0 bases, with 18 bases between them. This CDR3 has 16 residues. Germline lookup yields CDR1 DFQATT and CDR2 SNEGSKA (reference sequence). Here the CDR3 reads CSAQEGKSNSNQPQHF. As DNA, the CDR3 is TGCAGTGCCCAGGAGGGGAAGAGCAATAGCAATCAGCCCCAGCATTTT.

V is TRBV5-1 and J is TRBJ2-4; D not certain. Per germline, CDR1 SGHRS and CDR2 YFSETQ. This CDR3 contains 14 residues. Trimming stripped 0 bases from V and 6 bases from J, with 10 bases between. The CDR3 sequence is CASSLVSGSNIQYF. In nucleotides, the CDR3 is TGCGCCAGCAGCTTGGTTTCAGGCTCAAACATTCAGTACTTC.

This clonotype occurred a few times. The chain combines TRBV20-1 with TRBJ2-3; 8 nucleotides align to TRBD2. Trimming at V came to 1 base and at J to 3 bases, leaving 9 bases not matched to a gene. Per germline, CDR1 DFQATT and CDR2 SNEGSKA (reference sequence). This CDR3 has 16 amino acids. CDR3 protein: CSARVARGGGTDTQYF. The CDR3 DNA reads as TGCAGTGCTAGAGTGGCCCGGGGCGGGGGGACAGATACGCAGTATTTT.

This clonotype was observed a few times. The J gene is TRBJ2-1, the V gene TRBV6-2 or TRBV6-3, with TRBD2 matching over 9 bases. The CDR3 has 20 residues. J gave up 2 bases and V 5 bases, and 19 bases lay outside the gene matches. Germline V CDR1 and CDR2: MNHEY, SVGEGT. The CDR3 is CASSPSPLAGSVLPYNEQFF. Written as DNA, the CDR3 is TGTGCCAGCAGTCCCAGTCCTCTAGCGGGGAGTGTACTTCCCTACAATGAGCAGTTCTTC.

Only a few counts were recorded for this clonotype. The chain employs TRBV5-1 and TRBJ2-1; 9 bases are a match to TRBD1. This CDR3 is built from 15 residues. Trimming cost V 0 bases and J 8 bases; bases outside gene matches: 6. Germline V gene data show CDR1 as SGHRS and CDR2 as YFSETQ. CDR3 sequence reads: CASSLDGQGIDEQFF. The CDR3 region has the DNA TGCGCCAGCAGCTTGGATGGACAGGGGATCGATGAGCAGTTCTTC.

In this sample, this clonotype turned up a few times. V gene TRBV28 combines with J gene TRBJ2-1; 8 bases line up with TRBD2. The V gene's germline CDR1 is MDHEN and CDR2 SYDVKM. V lost 1 base, J lost 0 bases, and 2 bases stayed unmatched. The CDR3 spans 16 residues. The CDR3 region is CASSLSAGGSYNEQFF. The CDR3 nucleotides read TGTGCCAGCAGTTTATCGGCGGGGGGCTCCTACAATGAGCAGTTCTTC.

This clonotype was seen only a few times. The chain is built from TRBV20-1 and TRBJ2-1; 10 nucleotides match TRBD2. Germline V gives CDR1 DFQATT, CDR2 SNEGSKA (reference sequence). The CDR3 is 14 amino acids. V lost 6 bases and J lost 4; bases outside the gene matches: 6. The CDR3 sequence is CSASPLAGYNEQFF. The CDR3 nucleotides read TGCAGTGCCAGCCCACTAGCGGGGTACAATGAGCAGTTCTTC.

V is TRBV20-1 and J is TRBJ2-4; no clear D gene. Trimming cost V 5 bases and J 0 bases, with 17 bases left between them. The CDR3 length is 16 residues. CDR1 is DFQATT, CDR2 SNEGSKA, per germline (reference sequence). CDR3 sequence (DNA): TGCAGTGCTTTTGAAGGCCGCCTATTAGCCAAAAACATTCAGTACTTC. This sequence encodes CSAFEGRLLAKNIQYF.

This clonotype occurred many times. The CDR3 is CASSGLAGGVTGELFF. The CDR3 region has the DNA TGTGCCAGCAGTGGCCTAGCGGGAGGGGTCACCGGGGAGCTGTTTTTT. This rearrangement joins TRBV12-3 or TRBV12-4 to TRBJ2-2, with 12 bases that match TRBD2. The CDR3 totals 16 residues. J lost 4 bases, V lost 5 bases, and 5 bases had no gene match.

The rearrangement joins TRBV29-1 to TRBJ1-3; D is ambiguous. V was cut by 1 base and J by 0 bases, with 7 bases left in between. The CDR3 sequence is 14 residues long. Germline V gene data show CDR1 as SQVTM and CDR2 as ANQGSEA. Here the CDR3 reads CSVEAGSSGNTIYF. CDR3 in DNA: TGCAGCGTTGAAGCAGGCTCCTCTGGAAACACCATATATTTT.

This clonotype was observed a handful of times. The rearrangement uses TRBV5-1 and TRBJ2-3, with TRBD1 matching over 7 bases. The J segment lost 6 bases and the V segment lost 5 bases, leaving 9 bases of the junction unmatched. CDR1 and CDR2 (germline): SGHRS, YFSETQ. The CDR3 loop spans 14 amino acids. CDR3: CASRGNRGGDTQYF. In DNA, the CDR3 is TGCGCCAGCAGAGGGAACAGGGGTGGGGATACGCAGTATTTT. The whole variable domain, remainder taken from reference TRBV5-1 and TRBJ2-3, is KAGVTQTPRYLIKTRGQQVTLSCSPISGHRSVSWYQQTPGQGLQFLFEYFSETQRNKGNFPGRFSGRQFSNSRSEMNVSTLELGDSALYLCASRGNRGGDTQYFGPGTRLTVL.